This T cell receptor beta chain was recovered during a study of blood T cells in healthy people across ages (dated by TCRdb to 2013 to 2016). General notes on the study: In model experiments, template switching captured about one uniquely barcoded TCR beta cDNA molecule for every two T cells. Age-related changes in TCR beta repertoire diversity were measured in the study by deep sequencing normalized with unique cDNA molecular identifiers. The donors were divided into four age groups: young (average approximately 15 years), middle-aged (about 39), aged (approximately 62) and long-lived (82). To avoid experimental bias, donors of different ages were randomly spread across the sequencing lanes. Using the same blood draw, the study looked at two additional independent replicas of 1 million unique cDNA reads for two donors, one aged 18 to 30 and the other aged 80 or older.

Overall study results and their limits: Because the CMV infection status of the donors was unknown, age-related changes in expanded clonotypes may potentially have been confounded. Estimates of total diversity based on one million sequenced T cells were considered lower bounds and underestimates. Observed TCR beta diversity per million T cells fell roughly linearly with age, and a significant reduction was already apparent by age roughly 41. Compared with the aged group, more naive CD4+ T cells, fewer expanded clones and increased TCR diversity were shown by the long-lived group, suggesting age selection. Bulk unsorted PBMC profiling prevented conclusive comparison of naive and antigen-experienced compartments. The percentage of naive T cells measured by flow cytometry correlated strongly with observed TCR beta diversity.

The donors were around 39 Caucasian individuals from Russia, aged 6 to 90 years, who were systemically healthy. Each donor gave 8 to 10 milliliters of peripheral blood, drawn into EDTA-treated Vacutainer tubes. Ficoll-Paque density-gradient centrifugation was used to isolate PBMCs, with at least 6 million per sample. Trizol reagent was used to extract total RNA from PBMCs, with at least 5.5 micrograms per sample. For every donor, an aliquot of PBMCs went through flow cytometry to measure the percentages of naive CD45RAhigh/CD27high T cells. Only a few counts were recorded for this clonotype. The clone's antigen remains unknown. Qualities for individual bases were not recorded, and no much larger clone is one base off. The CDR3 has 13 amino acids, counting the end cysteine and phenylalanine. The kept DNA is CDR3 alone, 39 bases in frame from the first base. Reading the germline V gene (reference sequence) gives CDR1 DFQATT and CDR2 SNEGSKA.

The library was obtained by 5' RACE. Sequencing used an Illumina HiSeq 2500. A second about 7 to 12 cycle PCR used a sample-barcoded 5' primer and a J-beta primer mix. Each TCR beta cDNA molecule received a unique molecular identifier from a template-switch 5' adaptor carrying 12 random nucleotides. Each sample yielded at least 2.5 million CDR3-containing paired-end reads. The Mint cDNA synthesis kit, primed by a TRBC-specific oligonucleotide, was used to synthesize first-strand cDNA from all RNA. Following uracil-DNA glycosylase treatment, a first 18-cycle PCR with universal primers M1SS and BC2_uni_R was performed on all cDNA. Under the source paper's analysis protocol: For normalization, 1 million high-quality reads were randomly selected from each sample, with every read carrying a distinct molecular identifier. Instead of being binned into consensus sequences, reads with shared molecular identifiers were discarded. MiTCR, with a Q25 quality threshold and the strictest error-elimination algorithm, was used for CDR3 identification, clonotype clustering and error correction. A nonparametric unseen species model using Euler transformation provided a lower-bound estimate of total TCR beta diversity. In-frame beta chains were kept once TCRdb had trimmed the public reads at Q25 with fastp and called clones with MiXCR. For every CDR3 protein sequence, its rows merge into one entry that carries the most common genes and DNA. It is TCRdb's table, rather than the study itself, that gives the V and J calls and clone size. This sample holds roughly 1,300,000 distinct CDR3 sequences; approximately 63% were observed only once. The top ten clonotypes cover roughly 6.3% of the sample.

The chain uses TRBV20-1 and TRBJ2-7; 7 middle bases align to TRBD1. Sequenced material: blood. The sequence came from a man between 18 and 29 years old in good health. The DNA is TGCAGCTACCTCTGGGACAGATCCTACGAGCAGTACTTC. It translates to CSYLWDRSYEQYF.